This entry concerns a single T cell receptor (beta chain). Its recognized antigen is unknown. No clone much larger than this one lies a single base away; base qualities are absent. This sample is part of a study of T cell repertoires in cytomegalovirus infection (dated by TCRdb to the late 2010s). The study in broad terms: Donor HLA type was relevant to the analysis, because carriage of CMV infection together with the matching HLA type was indicated by public TCR beta signatures. Findings and caveats that apply to the study as a whole: The ex vivo response was dominated by HLA-C-restricted CMV-specific TCR beta clonotypes, which also provided the single most frequent clonotype in two of eight donors. Cumulative frequency of public TCR beta family members discriminated carriers of CMV infection plus the relevant HLA type in this cohort and an independent roughly 350-donor cohort.

The junction carries 13 bases between V and J, which are trimmed by 5 bases and 5 bases respectively. From the cysteine through the phenylalanine, the CDR3 covers 13 amino acids. Only the CDR3 DNA stays, 39 bases, in frame from base 1. Taken from the germline V gene (reference sequence), the CDR1 and CDR2 loops are SGHKS and YYEKEE. Instrument used: Illumina HiSeq 1500. In TCRdb, the public reads were trimmed at Q25 with fastp and aligned with MiXCR, with productive beta chains retained. Identical CDR3 proteins give one entry, which carries the most common genes and DNA. Recorded for this sample are approximately 500,000 distinct CDR3 sequences; around 11% of them occurred a single time. The ten largest clones add up to roughly 10% of the sample.

The receptor's source is a human donor in good health (CMV status not recorded). Some clones in this sample may be carry-over from other donors' samples. Recombination linked TRBV5-5 to TRBJ1-2, and possibly TRBD1, on 5 matching bases. Source material: PBMCs. The nucleotide sequence is TGTGCCAGCAGATTTGGGGGTGGTTATGGCTACACCTTC. Translated, it gives CASRFGGGYGYTF.